This T cell receptor beta chain was obtained from a study of blood T cell repertoires in COVID-19 (dated by TCRdb to 2019 to 2021). As for the study more broadly: The collaborator samples originated in the United States, Italy and Spain and spanned the acute and convalescent phases of COVID-19. The sample metadata nearly always contained a de-identified subject ID, COVID-19 status, age in years and sex. The samples were drawn from the first 160 participants of the ongoing ImmuneRACE study and from 950 to 1,500 subjects provided by 6 global collaborators. The prospective study material was composed of cDNA or gDNA derived from T cells, B-cell-depleted T cells, or PBMCs. Subjects who had been exposed to COVID-19, were actively infected with it, or had recovered from it provided the deeply sampled blood TCRbeta repertoires that made up the dataset. The repertoires were released in a freely available public database meant as a resource for research on the immune response to SARS-CoV-2. Where available, HLA class I and class II types were obtained from metadata supplied by the sample provider rather than from assay-based typing.

The junction shows trimming of 4 bases on V and 6 bases on J, plus 19 bases between the germline ends. Including the terminal cysteine and phenylalanine, the CDR3 comprises 15 residues. Of the read, only the CDR3 DNA is kept; its 45 bases are in frame from base 1. CDR1 and CDR2, per the germline V gene (reference sequence), are LGHDT and YNNKEL. TCRbeta CDR3 regions were amplified from genomic DNA using the immunoSEQ Assay, a bias-controlled multiplex PCR. The source study handled its data this way. The number of nucleated cells in each sample was estimated from the amplification of reference gene primers within the assay. To quantify the absolute abundance of each unique TCRbeta CDR3 rearrangement, sequence reads were collapsed and filtered. For each sample, productive Simpson clonality was calculated as the square root of Simpson's diversity index over productive rearrangements. The immuneACCESS repertoire file appears here via TCRdb, limited to in-frame rearrangements. These files lack a portion of the clones; in checked studies, under half of the deficit traces to unresolved V genes, and the cause of the others is not known. V and J calls plus clone size are reproduced from that table; the DNA served to infer D and trimming. Recorded for this sample are 150,000 or so clones; around 88% of them occurred a single time. Jointly, the top ten make up over 4.5% of the sample.

To note about this clone: Its antigen is unknown. There are no base qualities to consult, and no much larger clone falls within one base.

Each collaborating institution followed its own protocols to collect whole blood in K2EDTA tubes. For TCRbeta analysis, collaborators shipped samples in one of three forms: frozen whole blood, isolated PBMCs, or DNA extracted from either of those sample types. Findings and caveats that apply to the study as a whole: The amount of clinical and demographic metadata varied by source and participant and was provided uncurated.

This receptor chain uses TRBV3-1 (or the pseudogene TRBV3-2) and TRBJ2-7; D gene: possibly TRBD1, on 5 matching bases. This clonotype originated in a human donor in a cohort sampled during active COVID-19. The material sequenced was peripheral blood. CDR3 region: CASSLPGQGLGEQYF. The DNA sequence follows: TGTGCCAGCAGCCTTCCTGGTCAGGGCTTGGGCGAGCAGTACTTC.